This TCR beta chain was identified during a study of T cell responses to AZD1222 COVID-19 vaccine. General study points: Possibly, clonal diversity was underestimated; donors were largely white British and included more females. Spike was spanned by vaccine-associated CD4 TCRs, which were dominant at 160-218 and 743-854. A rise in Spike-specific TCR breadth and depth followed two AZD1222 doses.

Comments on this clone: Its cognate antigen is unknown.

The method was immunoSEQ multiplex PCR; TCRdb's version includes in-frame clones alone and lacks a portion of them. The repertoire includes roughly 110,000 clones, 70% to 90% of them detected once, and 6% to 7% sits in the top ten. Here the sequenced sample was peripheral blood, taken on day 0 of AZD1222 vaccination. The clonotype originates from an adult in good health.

The CDR3 spells CASSNSDRSNTGELFF. DNA of the CDR3: TGTGCCAGCAGCAACTCAGACAGGAGCAACACCGGGGAGCTGTTTTTT. The gene calls are TRBV9 and TRBJ2-2, with D tentatively TRBD1 (6 bases). The ends were cut back, 4 bases at V and 2 bases at J, with 15 bases in the middle. Germline V lookup: CDR1 SGDLS, CDR2 YYNGEE. This CDR3 comprises 16 residues. The whole variable domain, filled in from reference TRBV9 and TRBJ2-2, reads DSGVTQTPKHLITATGQRVTLRCSPRSGDLSVYWYQQSLDQGLQFLIQYYNGEERAKGNILERFSAQQFPDLHSELNLSSLELGDSALYFCASSNSDRSNTGELFFGEGSRLTVL.